Below, 27 T cell receptor beta chains from the same sample are listed, as sequenced in a study of response to subunit inactivated influenza vaccine. A single record per CDR3 protein comes from TCRdb applying MiXCR to the RT-PCR reads. The sample has over 800,000 distinct CDR3 sequences; 21% are singletons. This specimen consisted of PBMCs from blood, obtained 4 to 6 days after vaccination. These receptors were obtained from a man between 45 and 60 years old who received an inactivated influenza vaccine.

This clonotype turned up a few times. The V and J genes are TRBV12-3 or TRBV12-4 and TRBJ2-5; D unclear. There are 12 residues in the CDR3. Trimming cost V 8 bases and J 4 bases, with 11 bases left between them. CDR3 amino acids: CASSLPAETQYF. The CDR3 DNA is TGTGCCAGCTCCCTCCCCGCAGAGACCCAGTACTTC.

The DNA of the CDR3 is TGCGCCAGCAGCCTCGACCCGGGACATACGAACACCATATATTTT. As protein: CASSLDPGHTNTIYF. The chain carries TRBV5-1 and TRBJ1-3, with D perhaps TRBD1 (6 bases). Germline CDR1 and CDR2: SGHRS and YFSETQ. This CDR3 comprises 15 residues. Deletions cut 4 bases from V and 7 bases from J, with 18 bases between.

J is TRBJ2-1 and V is TRBV20-1; no firm D call. Germline V CDR1 and CDR2: DFQATT, SNEGSKA (reference sequence). Trimming took 5 bases from V and 0 from J, leaving 11 bases between them. The CDR3 is 14 amino acids. CDR3: CSAVFVSSYNEQFF. CDR3 coding DNA: TGCAGTGCTGTTTTTGTCAGCTCCTACAATGAGCAGTTCTTC.

The rearrangement links TRBV12-3 or TRBV12-4 to TRBJ2-3; D gene uncertain. The CDR3 length is 15 residues. V lost 1 base and J 0 bases, leaving 8 bases between the germline ends. As DNA, the CDR3 is TGTGCCAGCAGTTTAGATGAAACTAGCACAGATACGCAGTATTTT. Translation gives CASSLDETSTDTQYF.

This clonotype was seen a few times. V and J are TRBV6-1 and TRBJ2-5; 11 bases align to TRBD2. V lost 4 bases to trimming and J lost 5 bases; unmatched junction nucleotides: 12. Germline-derived CDR1 and CDR2 are MNHNS and SASEGT. This CDR3 region has 17 residues. This chain's CDR3 is CASSAPGLAVGGETQYF. CDR3 sequence (DNA): TGTGCCAGCAGTGCGCCGGGACTAGCGGTAGGGGGGGAGACCCAGTACTTC.

In the case of this clonotype: A single base separates this from a much larger clone, so it may be a read error. The chain couples TRBV10-2 to TRBJ1-2, with D perhaps TRBD1 (5 bases). Germline-derived CDR1 and CDR2 are WSHSY and SAAADI. CDR3 size: 16 residues. The DNA for the CDR3 is TGCGCCAGCAGTGACCCTGGACACAAAGCTAAATATGGCTACACCTTC. Its translation: CASSDPGHKAKYGYTF.

This clonotype has more than one count but fewer than ten. This rearrangement joins TRBV9 to TRBJ2-2; tentatively, D is TRBD1 (6 bases). Looked up from germline, CDR1 is SGDLS and CDR2 is YYNGEE. The germline V and J ends were trimmed by 1 base and 1 base, with 8 bases remaining between them. The CDR3 runs to 15 residues. CDR3 in amino acids: CASSVNRENTGELFF. The DNA for the CDR3 is TGTGCCAGCAGCGTAAACAGGGAGAACACCGGGGAGCTGTTTTTT.

The chain recombines TRBV4-2 with TRBJ2-1, with 7 bases that match TRBD2. This CDR3 is 16 amino acids long. V dropped 1 base and J dropped 4; count of bases not matched to a gene: 7. Per germline, CDR1 LGHNA and CDR2 YNFKEQ. The CDR3 DNA reads as TGTGCCAGCAGCCAAGTGGCTAGCGGAAATTACAATGAGCAGTTCTTC. As protein: CASSQVASGNYNEQFF.

In its sample, this clonotype was seen many times. The chain recombines TRBV20-1 with TRBJ2-5; TRBD1 might be the D (6 bases). Looked up from germline, CDR1 is DFQATT and CDR2 is SNEGSKA (reference sequence). The V end was cut by 6 bases, the J end by 0 bases, with 23 bases between. This CDR3 has 17 residues. CDR3 region: CSAISGTLQRYQETQYF. DNA of the CDR3: TGCAGTGCAATCTCCGGGACACTTCAGAGGTACCAAGAGACCCAGTACTTC.

This clonotype came up a few times. The CDR3 coding sequence is TGTGCCAGCAGTTACTCTGGCGGGTTCGGGGAGACCCAGTACTTC. Translated: CASSYSGGFGETQYF. This chain joins TRBV6-5 and TRBJ2-5; perhaps TRBD2 as D (5 bases). This CDR3 is 15 amino acids long. The ends were cut back, 0 bases at V and 5 bases at J, with 13 bases in the middle. Germline V gene data show CDR1 as MNHEY and CDR2 as SVGAGI.

J is TRBJ1-6 and V is TRBV18; the match to TRBD1 covers 10 bases. The ends lost 6 bases at V and 9 bases at J; junction bases unmatched: 5. Per germline, CDR1 KGHSH and CDR2 LQKENI. There are 14 residues in the CDR3. DNA for the CDR3: TGTGCCAGCTCCCAGACAGGGGGCCGTTCACCCCTCCACTTT. This gives the protein CASSQTGGRSPLHF.

The chain employs TRBV6-2 or TRBV6-3 and TRBJ2-1; the D gene is possibly TRBD1 (6 bases). With 2 bases removed from V and 3 bases from J, the gap between germline ends came to 14 bases. This CDR3 contains 16 residues. Germline-derived CDR1 and CDR2 are MNHEY and SVGEGT. The CDR3: CASSYGGTPLYNEQFF. The CDR3 DNA reads as TGTGCCAGCAGTTACGGGGGCACACCCCTCTACAATGAGCAGTTCTTC.

This chain uses TRBV20-1 with TRBJ2-1; perhaps TRBD1 as D (6 bases). The CDR3 is made up of 13 amino acids. Germline values: CDR1 DFQATT, CDR2 SNEGSKA (reference sequence). CDR3 loop: CGGGQTAYNEQFF. In DNA form, the CDR3 reads TGCGGTGGAGGACAGACGGCCTACAATGAGCAGTTCTTC.

The rearrangement links TRBV15 to TRBJ2-1, with D possibly TRBD2 on 5 matching bases. The V gene lost 7 bases and the J gene lost 0 bases, with 13 bases spanning the gap. Germline loops: CDR1 LNHNV, CDR2 YYDKDF (reference sequence). CDR3 length: 15 residues. The CDR3: CATKRGGSSYNEQFF. CDR3 DNA sequence: TGTGCCACCAAACGGGGTGGAAGCTCCTACAATGAGCAGTTCTTC. The full variable domain, its missing parts supplied by reference TRBV15 and TRBJ2-1, is DAMVIQNPRYQVTQFGKPVTLSCSQTLNHNVMYWYQQKSSQAPKLLFHYYDKDFNNEADTPDNFQSRRPNTSFCFLDIRSPGLGDTAMYLCATKRGGSSYNEQFFGPGTRLTVL.

This clonotype was observed a handful of times. J is TRBJ1-5 and V is TRBV10-1, with TRBD1 matching 7 bases. CDR1 is WNHNN, CDR2 SYGVQD, per germline (reference sequence). There are 14 residues in the CDR3. Trimming cost V 2 bases and J 2 bases; bases outside gene matches: 0. The CDR3 DNA sequence: TGCGCCAGCAGTGAGGGGACAGGCAATCAGCCCCAGCATTTT. This translates into CASSEGTGNQPQHF.

V usage is TRBV7-2 and J usage is TRBJ2-1, with D hard to call. This CDR3 has 13 residues. V was pared by 4 bases and J by 9 bases, with 13 bases between. Germline V gene sequence: CDR1 SGHTA, CDR2 FQGNSA. CDR3: CASSSYNTPEQFF. As DNA, the CDR3 is TGTGCCAGCAGCTCCTACAATACACCTGAGCAGTTCTTC.

This clonotype was picked up a small number of times. The chain is built from TRBV29-1 and TRBJ2-5, with D maybe TRBD1 (6 bases). Germline V lookup: CDR1 SQVTM, CDR2 ANQGSEA. The CDR3 totals 18 residues. V was cut by 1 base and J by 1 base, with 22 bases left in between. CDR3: CSVEVFLVGAQSQETQYF. Here the CDR3 DNA reads TGCAGCGTTGAAGTGTTCTTGGTGGGGGCACAGAGCCAAGAGACCCAGTACTTC. The full variable domain, with the rest looked up from reference TRBV29-1 and TRBJ2-5, is SAVISQKPSRDICQRGTSLTIQCQVDSQVTMMFWYRQQPGQSLTLIATANQGSEATYESGFVIDKFPISRPNLTFSTLTVSNMSPEDSSIYLCSVEVFLVGAQSQETQYFGPGTRLLVL.

The table lists this clonotype with a few counts. This chain links TRBV30 with TRBJ1-2; D remains unclear. Germline CDR1 reads GTSNPN; CDR2 reads SVGIG (reference sequence). This CDR3 region has 12 residues. V lost 2 bases to trimming and J lost 4 bases, with 8 bases between them. This chain's CDR3 is CAWSRPGYGYTF. Written as DNA, the CDR3 is TGTGCCTGGAGTAGGCCAGGCTATGGCTACACCTTC.

This clonotype was observed a handful of times. This chain joins TRBV5-1 and TRBJ1-1; D possibly corresponds to TRBD1 (6 bases). The germline CDR1 and CDR2 sequences are SGHRS and YFSETQ. V lost 2 bases and J lost 2, with 10 bases in between. CDR3 size: 14 residues. CDR3 in DNA: TGCGCCAGCAGCTTCCAGGGGCCAAACACTGAAGCTTTCTTT. Amino acid sequence: CASSFQGPNTEAFF.

The V gene is TRBV12-3 or TRBV12-4, the J gene TRBJ1-5; D may be TRBD1 (5 bases). The CDR3 totals 14 residues. Trimming left V 3 bases short and J 8 bases short, with 14 bases between. This CDR3 is CASSFVGPHEPQHF. The CDR3 nucleotides read TGTGCCAGCAGTTTCGTGGGGCCTCACGAGCCCCAGCATTTT.

The J gene is TRBJ2-1, the V gene TRBV5-1, with 10 bases lining up with TRBD2. The CDR3 length is 16 residues. CDR1 and CDR2 (germline): SGHRS, YFSETQ. J was trimmed by 9 bases and V by 1 base; bases with no gene match: 10. CDR3 sequence reads: CASSLRPSGGAAEQFF. The CDR3 bases are TGCGCCAGCAGCTTGAGGCCCAGCGGGGGGGCCGCTGAGCAGTTCTTC.

This clonotype was seen a handful of times. The chain employs TRBV6-5 and TRBJ2-2; TRBD1 aligns across 8 bases. Germline assignment: CDR1 MNHEY and CDR2 SVGAGI. With V trimmed by 2 bases and J by 8 bases, 4 bases remained unmatched. The CDR3 runs to 14 residues. The CDR3 DNA sequence: TGTGCCAGCAGTTACACACAGGGGGTTGGGGAGCTGTTTTTT. As protein: CASSYTQGVGELFF.

Many counts were recorded for this clonotype. The V and J genes are TRBV2 and TRBJ2-3; 8 positions agree with TRBD2. The CDR3 spans 15 residues. After removal of 1 base from V and 3 bases from J, the junction contained 3 bases not matched to a gene. Germline V gene data show CDR1 as SNHLY and CDR2 as FYNNEI. The CDR3 coding sequence is TGTGCCAGCAGTGAAGAACTAGCGGAAACAGATACGCAGTATTTT. It encodes CASSEELAETDTQYF.

V and J are TRBV6-1 and TRBJ2-7; tentatively, D is TRBD1 (5 bases). Germline CDR1 reads MNHNS; CDR2 reads SASEGT. This CDR3 is built from 12 residues. CDR3 in DNA: TGTGCGTATGGGGCAGGACCCTACGAGCAGTACTTC. Translating it yields CAYGAGPYEQYF.

This clonotype was seen a few times. The V call is TRBV12-3 or TRBV12-4, the J call TRBJ2-1; 9 nucleotides align to TRBD2. J gave up 8 bases and V 7 bases, and 6 bases lay outside the gene matches. This CDR3 is 13 amino acids long. The CDR3: CASTSGRHHEQFF. In DNA form, the CDR3 reads TGTGCCAGCACGAGCGGGAGGCACCATGAGCAGTTCTTC.

This clonotype was recorded once. V and J are TRBV4-2 and TRBJ2-2; no firm D call. V dropped 3 bases and J dropped 5 bases, with 7 bases sitting between them. The CDR3 consists of 13 residues. Germline assignment: CDR1 LGHNA and CDR2 YNFKEQ. The CDR3 DNA reads as TGTGCCAGCAGCCATGAGGTGACCGGGGAGCTGTTTTTT. This encodes CASSHEVTGELFF.

Concerning this clonotype: A junction end diverges from the germline sequence, so it may reflect a read error. CDR3 in DNA: TGTGCCGGCAGCCAAGTTGGGGGCCACGAGCAGTACTTC. Its protein is CAGSQVGGHEQYF. The chain couples TRBV3-1 to TRBJ2-7, with a tentative D call TRBD1 (6 bases). The CDR3 is 13 residues long. Germline V gives CDR1 LGHDT, CDR2 YNNKEL (reference sequence).